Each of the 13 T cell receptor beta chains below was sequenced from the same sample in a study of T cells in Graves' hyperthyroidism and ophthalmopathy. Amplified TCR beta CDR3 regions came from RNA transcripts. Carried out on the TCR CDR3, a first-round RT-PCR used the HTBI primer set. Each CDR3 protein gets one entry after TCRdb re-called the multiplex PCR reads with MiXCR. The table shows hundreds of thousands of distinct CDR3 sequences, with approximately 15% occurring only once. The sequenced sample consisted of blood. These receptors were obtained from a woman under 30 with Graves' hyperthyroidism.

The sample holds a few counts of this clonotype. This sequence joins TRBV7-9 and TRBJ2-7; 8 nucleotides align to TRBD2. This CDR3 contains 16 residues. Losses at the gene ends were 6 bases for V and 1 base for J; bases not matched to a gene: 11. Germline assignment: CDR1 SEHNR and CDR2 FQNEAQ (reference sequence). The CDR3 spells CASRLEGSGSSYEQYF. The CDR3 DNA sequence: TGTGCCAGCAGACTAGAAGGGAGCGGGAGTTCCTACGAGCAGTACTTC.

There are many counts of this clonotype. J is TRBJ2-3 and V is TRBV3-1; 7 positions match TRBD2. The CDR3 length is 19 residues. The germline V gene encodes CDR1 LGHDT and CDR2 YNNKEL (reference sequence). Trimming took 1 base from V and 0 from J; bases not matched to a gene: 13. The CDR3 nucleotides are TGTGCCAGCAGCCAAGGTCTACCTAGCGGCAATCCTAGCACAGATACGCAGTATTTT. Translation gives CASSQGLPSGNPSTDTQYF.

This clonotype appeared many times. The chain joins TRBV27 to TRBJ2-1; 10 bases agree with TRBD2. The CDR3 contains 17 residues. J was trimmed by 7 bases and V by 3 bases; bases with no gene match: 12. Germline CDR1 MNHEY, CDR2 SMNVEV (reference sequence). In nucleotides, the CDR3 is TGTGCCAGCAGTTTTCGGGTTACCAGCGGGAGGGGGAATGAGCAGTTCTTC. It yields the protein CASSFRVTSGRGNEQFF.

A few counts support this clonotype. Written as DNA, the CDR3 is TGTGCCACCAGCAGAGATTTAGCTAGCGGGAGGAGGGACAATGAGCAGTTCTTC. This sequence encodes CATSRDLASGRRDNEQFF. The genes are TRBV15 and TRBJ2-1; 11 positions match TRBD2. CDR1 and CDR2 from the germline V gene are LNHNV and YYDKDF (reference sequence). The CDR3 spans 18 residues. V lost 0 bases to trimming and J lost 5 bases; unmatched junction nucleotides: 9.

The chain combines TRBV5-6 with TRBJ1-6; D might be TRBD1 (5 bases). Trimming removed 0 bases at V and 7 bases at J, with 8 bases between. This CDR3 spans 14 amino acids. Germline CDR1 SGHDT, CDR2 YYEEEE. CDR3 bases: TGTGCCAGCAGCTTGGGGGGGGTAAATTCACCCCTCCACTTT. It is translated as CASSLGGVNSPLHF.

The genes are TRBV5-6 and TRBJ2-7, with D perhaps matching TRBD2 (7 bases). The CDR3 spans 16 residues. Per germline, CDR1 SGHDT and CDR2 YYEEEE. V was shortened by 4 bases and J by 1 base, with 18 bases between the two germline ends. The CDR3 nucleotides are TGTGCCAGCAGCCCGCAGGGAGGGACAATTTCCTACGAGCAGTACTTC. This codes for CASSPQGGTISYEQYF.

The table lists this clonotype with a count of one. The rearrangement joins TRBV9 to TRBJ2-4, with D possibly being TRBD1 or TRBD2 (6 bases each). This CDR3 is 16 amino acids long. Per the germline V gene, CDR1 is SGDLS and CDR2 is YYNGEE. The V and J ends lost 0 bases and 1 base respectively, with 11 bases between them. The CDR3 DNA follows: TGTGCCAGCAGCGTAGCTCCGGGGGCGGCCAAAAACATTCAGTACTTC. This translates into CASSVAPGAAKNIQYF.

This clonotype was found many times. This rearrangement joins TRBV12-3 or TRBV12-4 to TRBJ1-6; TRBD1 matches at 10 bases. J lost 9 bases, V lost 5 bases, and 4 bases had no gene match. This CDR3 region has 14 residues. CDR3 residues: CASSHRDRGSPLHF. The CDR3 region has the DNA TGTGCCAGCAGTCACCGGGACAGGGGTTCACCCCTCCACTTT.

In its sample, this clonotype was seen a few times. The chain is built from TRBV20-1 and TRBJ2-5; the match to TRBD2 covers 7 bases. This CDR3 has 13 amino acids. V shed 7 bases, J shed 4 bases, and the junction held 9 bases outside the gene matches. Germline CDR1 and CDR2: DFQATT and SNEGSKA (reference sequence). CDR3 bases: TGCAGTGTTGCGCGGGAGTCCGCAGAGACCCAGTACTTC. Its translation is CSVARESAETQYF.

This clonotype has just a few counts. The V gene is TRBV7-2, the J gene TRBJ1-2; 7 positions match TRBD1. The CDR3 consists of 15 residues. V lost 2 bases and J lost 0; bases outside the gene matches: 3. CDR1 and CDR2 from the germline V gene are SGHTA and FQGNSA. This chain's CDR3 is CASSLFQGANYGYTF. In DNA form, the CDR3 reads TGTGCCAGCAGCTTATTCCAGGGGGCTAACTATGGCTACACCTTC.

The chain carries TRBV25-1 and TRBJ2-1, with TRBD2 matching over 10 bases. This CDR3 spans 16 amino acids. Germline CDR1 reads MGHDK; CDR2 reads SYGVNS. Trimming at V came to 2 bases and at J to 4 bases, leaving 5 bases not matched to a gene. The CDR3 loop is CASSERSSGSYNEQFF. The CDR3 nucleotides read TGTGCCAGCAGTGAAAGGTCTAGCGGGAGTTACAATGAGCAGTTCTTC.

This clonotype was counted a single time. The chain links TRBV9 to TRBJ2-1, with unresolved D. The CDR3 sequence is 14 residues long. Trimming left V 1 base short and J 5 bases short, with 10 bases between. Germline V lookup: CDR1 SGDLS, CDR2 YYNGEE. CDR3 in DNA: TGTGCCAGCAGCGTATCAGGAACTAACAATGAGCAGTTCTTC. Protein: CASSVSGTNNEQFF.

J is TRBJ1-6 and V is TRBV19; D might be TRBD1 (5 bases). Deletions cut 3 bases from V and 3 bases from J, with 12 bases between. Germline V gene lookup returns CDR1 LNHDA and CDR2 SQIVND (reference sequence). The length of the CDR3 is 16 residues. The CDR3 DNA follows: TGTGCCAGTAGTATCGAGGGGCCAGACTATAATTCACCCCTCCACTTT. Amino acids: CASSIEGPDYNSPLHF.